This T cell receptor beta chain was captured in a study of Ad26.COV2.S vaccination and SARS-CoV-2 variants. General study findings and limits: Quantification of TCR breadth and depth may have yielded underestimates of total T cell responses.

V lost 3 bases to trimming and J lost 5 bases, with 10 bases between them. Germline CDR1 MDHEN, CDR2 SYDVKM. This CDR3 has 14 amino acids. Assay used: immunoSEQ multiplex PCR; TCRdb lists only in-frame clones, some missing. The table has under 150,000 clones, just over 85% seen once. Comments on this clone: Its target is unknown.

This specimen consisted of peripheral blood, obtained after recovery from COVID-19. This receptor was taken from a human donor who had recovered from COVID-19. The V gene is TRBV28, the J gene TRBJ1-4; a possible D gene is TRBD1 (6 bases). CDR3 protein: CASSLIGTNEKLFF. DNA for the CDR3: TGTGCCAGCAGTTTGATCGGGACAAATGAAAAACTGTTTTTT.